The 16 T cell receptor beta chains below all came from one sample that was sequenced in a study of vaccination and CD4 T cells after COVID-19. The assay that was used to sequence DNA from cultured CD4+ T cells was the Oncomine TCR Beta short-read assay. TCRdb reprocessed the PCR reads with MiXCR, giving one entry per CDR3 protein. The sample consists of some 15,000 distinct CDR3 sequences, 26% of them appearing once. Their antigen targets remain unknown. Regarding treatment: roughly ten-day PBMC culture with coronavirus spike peptide pools or control peptides (ViraFEST assay). Sequencing used cultured CD4+ T cells from blood. The receptors here all came from a human donor with COVID-19.

This rearrangement joins TRBV6-4 to TRBJ2-2, with TRBD1 identical over 11 bases. Germline trimming cut 6 bases from V and 4 bases from J; bases unmatched to any gene: 10. The CDR3 has 17 residues. The germline CDR1 and CDR2 sequences are MRHNA and SNTAGT. CDR3 DNA sequence: TGTGCCAGCAGGCCAGGACAGGGGGCGACCGGCACCGGGGAGCTGTTTTTT. It codes for CASRPGQGATGTGELFF.

The chain couples TRBV20-1 to TRBJ2-1; TRBD2 aligns across 11 bases. J lost 7 bases, V lost 6 bases, and 14 bases had no gene match. The CDR3 is made up of 16 amino acids. Germline assignment: CDR1 DFQATT and CDR2 SNEGSKA (reference sequence). CDR3 residues: CSALGRIAGGRNEQFF. The CDR3 DNA reads TGCAGTGCCCTCGGGAGGATAGCGGGGGGGAGGAATGAGCAGTTCTTC.

This clonotype is labeled medium-sized (0.01 to 0.1%). Mismatch with germline at one junction end may stem from a read error. V gene TRBV7-6 combines with J gene TRBJ2-2; TRBD2 matches at 9 bases. The length of the CDR3 is 15 residues. Germline V lookup: CDR1 SGHVS, CDR2 FNYEAQ. In nucleotides, the CDR3 is TGTGCCAGCAGCATAGCGGGGGTAAATGGCGGGGAGCTGTTTTTT. As protein: CASSIAGVNGGELFF.

The chain couples TRBV21-1 to TRBJ1-1; the table's TRBD1 call for D was not verified on the DNA. TRBV21-1 is shown as a pseudogene. The CDR3 covers 18 residues. Written as DNA, the CDR3 is TGTGCCAGCAGCAAAGAGAATCGACAGGGGCCCATGAACACTGAAGCTTTCTTT. Translating it yields CASSKENRQGPMNTEAFF.

The rearrangement joins TRBV11-3 to TRBJ2-6; 8 nucleotides match TRBD1. Trimming removed 1 base from V and 0 bases from J; junction bases left unmatched: 8. CDR3 length equals 19 residues. Germline assignment: CDR1 SGHNT and CDR2 YENEEA. The CDR3 loop is CASSLGPGTGHSGANVLTF. The CDR3 DNA reads as TGTGCCAGCAGCTTAGGCCCCGGGACAGGCCACTCTGGGGCCAACGTCCTGACTTTC. Drawing the rest from reference TRBV11-3 and TRBJ2-6, the complete variable domain is EAGVVQSPRYKIIEKKQPVAFWCNPISGHNTLYWYLQNLGQGPELLIRYENEEAVDDSQLPKDRFSAERLKGVDSTLKIQPAELGDSAVYLCASSLGPGTGHSGANVLTFGAGSRLTVL.

The J gene is TRBJ2-6, the V gene TRBV29-1, with unresolved D. The CDR3 loop spans 12 amino acids. V gave up 3 bases and J gave up 3 bases, with 3 bases separating them. Germline lookup yields CDR1 SQVTM and CDR2 ANQGSEA. This CDR3 reads CSVDHGANVLTF. The CDR3 DNA follows: TGCAGCGTTGATCATGGGGCCAACGTCCTGACTTTC.

This CDR3 reads CASYQWAGVGEQYF. The CDR3 nucleotides read TGTGCCAGCTACCAATGGGCGGGGGTAGGCGAGCAGTACTTC. The J gene is TRBJ2-7, the V gene TRBV5-4; 7 nucleotides agree with TRBD2. Trimming cost V 7 bases and J 6 bases; bases outside gene matches: 13. Germline V gene sequence: CDR1 SGHNT, CDR2 YYREEE (reference sequence). The CDR3 spans 14 residues.

V and J are TRBV5-1 and TRBJ2-2; TRBD1 or TRBD2 may be the D gene (5 bases each). Germline CDR1 and CDR2: SGHRS and YFSETQ. The CDR3 consists of 14 residues. Trimming removed 4 bases at V and 2 bases at J, with 9 bases between. The CDR3 nucleotides are TGCGCCAGCAGCCAAGGGGACAACACCGGGGAGCTGTTTTTT. As protein: CASSQGDNTGELFF.

This clonotype was picked up a small number of times. DNA of the CDR3: TGCGCCAGCAGGTTCGGGACAGCGGGAGGAGATACGCAGTATTTT. Protein product: CASRFGTAGGDTQYF. The V call is TRBV5-1, the J call TRBJ2-3, with TRBD2 identical over 9 bases. The ends lost 5 bases at V and 5 bases at J; junction bases unmatched: 9. Germline-derived CDR1 and CDR2 are SGHRS and YFSETQ. This CDR3 has 15 residues.

This chain uses TRBV6-5 with TRBJ2-7; the match to TRBD2 covers 10 bases. The germline CDR1 and CDR2 sequences are MNHEY and SVGAGI. The CDR3 sequence is 16 residues long. The ends lost 2 bases at V and 0 bases at J; junction bases unmatched: 4. The DNA for the CDR3 is TGTGCCAGCAGTTACGTGAGCGGGGGGGCCTCCTACGAGCAGTACTTC. It codes for CASSYVSGGASYEQYF.

In its sample, this clonotype was seen once. As DNA, the CDR3 is TGTGCCAGCAGCTCACGACTAGCGTCCCCCTACGAGCAGTACTTC. It is translated as CASSSRLASPYEQYF. The rearrangement uses TRBV11-2 and TRBJ2-7, with TRBD2 matching over 8 bases. The germline CDR1 and CDR2 sequences are SGHAT and FQNNGV. This CDR3 has 15 amino acids. V was pared by 4 bases and J by 2 bases, with 7 bases of the junction left unmatched.

This clonotype is medium-sized (0.01 to 0.1%) by share. This CDR3 is CASSPSGAGTGELFF. CDR3 nucleotides: TGTGCCAGCAGCCCGTCAGGGGCCGGAACCGGGGAGCTGTTTTTT. This chain links TRBV7-2 with TRBJ2-2; D is perhaps TRBD1 (6 bases). Trimming shortened V by 5 bases and J by 5 bases, and 15 bases separated the two germline ends. CDR1 and CDR2 from the germline V gene are SGHTA and FQGNSA. The CDR3 is 15 residues long. Filled out from reference TRBV7-2 and TRBJ2-2, the complete variable domain reads GAGVSQSPSNKVTEKGKDVELRCDPISGHTALYWYRQSLGQGLEFLIYFQGNSAPDKSGLPSDRFSAERTGGSVSTLTIQRTQQEDSAVYLCASSPSGAGTGELFFGEGSRLTVL.

The rearrangement uses TRBV6-2 or TRBV6-3 and TRBJ2-5; D gene unclear. The CDR3 runs to 12 residues. The germline gives CDR1 MNHEY, CDR2 SVGEGT. The ends were cut back, 0 bases at V and 9 bases at J, with 8 bases in the middle. The CDR3 DNA follows: TGTGCCAGCAGTTACTCGCTAGGTCCCCAGTACTTC. Translation: CASSYSLGPQYF.

V is TRBV6-2 or TRBV6-3 and J is TRBJ1-6; 7 bases are a match to TRBD1. The CDR3 extends over 12 amino acids. Germline CDR1 reads MNHEY; CDR2 reads SVGEGT. J lost 12 bases, V lost 6 bases, and 5 bases had no gene match. The chain's CDR3 is CASRGTVGPLHF. The CDR3 nucleotides are TGTGCCAGCAGGGGGACAGTGGGACCCCTCCACTTT.

The J gene is TRBJ2-5, the V gene TRBV21-1. TRBV21-1 is designated a pseudogene. This CDR3 is built from 17 residues. CDR3 sequence (DNA): TGTGCCAGCAGCAAAGCGCTTACGGGCAAGGGCCAAGAGACCCAGTACTTC. Its translation: CASSKALTGKGQETQYF.

The rearrangement uses TRBV20-1 and TRBJ1-5; 8 nucleotides align to TRBD1. Trimming removed 6 bases from V and 4 bases from J; junction bases left unmatched: 8. CDR3 length equals 14 residues. CDR1 is DFQATT and CDR2 is SNEGSKA in the germline V gene (reference sequence). DNA of the CDR3: TGCAGTGCCCAATCGAGACAGGGGAATCAGCCCCAGCATTTT. Residues: CSAQSRQGNQPQHF.